This is a list of T cell receptor beta chains from one sample in a study of T cells after yellow fever vaccination. MiXCR, run by TCRdb on the 5' RACE reads, gives a single entry per CDR3 protein. The table includes more than 350,000 distinct CDR3 sequences, roughly 12% detected once. The sequencing used PBMCs, collected on the day of the first yellow fever vaccination. The receptors here all came from a man aged 18 to 30 who received the YFV17D yellow fever vaccine. Both conserved end residues are part of each CDR3. Fields, in order: J gene, clone size, D gene, V gene, CDR3 DNA, CDR3 protein. The D gene is left open where the match is weak. A clone size is listed for some rows: how often the clone was seen (once, few, many), or a class if it is expanded.

TRBJ2-1,many,TRBD2,TRBV6-5,TGTGCCAGCAGATACAGGGCGGGGGGGTCGAATGAGCAGTTCTTC,CASRYRAGGSNEQFF
TRBJ1-1,.,.,TRBV19,TGTGCCAGTAGTATGGCAGGGTGGAACACTGAAGCTTTCTTT,CASSMAGWNTEAFF
TRBJ1-5,few,.,TRBV5-1,TGCGCCAGCAGCTTATGGGGGGGGGATCAGCCCCAGCATTTT,CASSLWGGDQPQHF
TRBJ1-1,.,TRBD1,TRBV27,TGTGCCAGCAGTCTAGGGGGCGGGTGGGGGACTGAAGCTTTCTTT,CASSLGGGWGTEAFF
TRBJ1-3,many,.,TRBV12-3/TRBV12-4,TGTGCCAGCAGTTTATTATCAGCGTACTCTGGAAACACCATATATTTT,CASSLLSAYSGNTIYF
TRBJ2-4,many,.,TRBV29-1,TGCAGCGTTGAAGAGGGGAACAAAAACATTCAGTACTTC,CSVEEGNKNIQYF
TRBJ2-3,many,TRBD2,TRBV4-2,TGTGCCAGCAGCCAAGAGCGGGGGGGCCCAGATACGCAGTATTTT,CASSQERGGPDTQYF
TRBJ1-1,many,TRBD1,TRBV7-3,TGTGCCAGCAGCTTAATGGCAGGGGGAGAAGCTTTCTTT,CASSLMAGGEAFF
TRBJ2-1,many,TRBD2,TRBV5-1,TGCGCCAGCAGGATCTATCCAGCGGGAATTGAGCAGTTCTTC,CASRIYPAGIEQFF
TRBJ2-5,few,.,TRBV6-1,TGTGCCAGCAGACCCGCCGGGACTCCAAAAGAGACCCAGTACTTC,CASRPAGTPKETQYF
TRBJ2-1,many,.,TRBV5-5,TGTGCCAGCAGCTTGGCAGTGAGCTCCTACAATGAGCAGTTCTTC,CASSLAVSSYNEQFF
TRBJ2-2,many,.,TRBV2,TGTGCCAGCTCAGGCGGGGAGCTGTTTTTT,CASSGGELFF
TRBJ2-3,few,.,TRBV11-3,TGTGCCAGCAGCTCTCAATACGGAACAGATACGCAGTATTTT,CASSSQYGTDTQYF
TRBJ2-5,few,.,TRBV7-2,TGTGCCAGCAGCCAAGAGGGTAGGGAGAAAGAGACCCAGTACTTC,CASSQEGREKETQYF
TRBJ1-2,few,.,TRBV2,TGTGCCAGCAGCGAAGGGACATCTAACTATGGCTACACCTTC,CASSEGTSNYGYTF
TRBJ1-2,few,.,TRBV20-1,TGCAGTGCTAGGCCCCCGGGGGGCCGGGGCTACACCTTC,CSARPPGGRGYTF
TRBJ2-5,.,.,TRBV7-2,TGTGCCAGCAGCTTAGGCTCGGACAGCAACCAAGAGACCCAGTACTTC,CASSLGSDSNQETQYF
TRBJ2-1,.,.,TRBV7-3,TGTGCCAGCAGCTCTGGGGGGGGCAGGCACAATGAGCAGTTCTTC,CASSSGGGRHNEQFF
TRBJ1-1,few,.,TRBV2,TGTGCCAGCAGTGAAGGAGCAGGGACTGAAGCTTTCTTT,CASSEGAGTEAFF
TRBJ2-7,few,TRBD2,TRBV5-1,TGCGCCAGCAGCCCTATCGCCCGGGGACTAGCGGTCTCCTTAGGGGTCTACGAGCAGTACTTC,CASSPIARGLAVSLGVYEQYF
TRBJ1-6,.,.,TRBV4-1,TGCGCCAGCAGCCTCTCCGTGGTGTCACCCCTCCACTTT,CASSLSVVSPLHF
TRBJ2-3,.,.,TRBV5-4,TGTGCCAGCAGCTTGTTGGGTTCCCCCACTGATACGCAGTATTTT,CASSLLGSPTDTQYF
TRBJ1-5,.,.,TRBV15,TGTGCCACCAGCAGAGTTGGGGGGTTTAGTCAGCCCCAGCATTTT,CATSRVGGFSQPQHF
TRBJ1-5,.,TRBD1,TRBV7-2,TGTGCCAGCAGCTACGACAGGGGGCGTCCTCATTTT,CASSYDRGRPHF
TRBJ1-3,.,.,TRBV4-1,TGCGCCAGTGGGGAGCATCGAAACACCATATATTTT,CASGEHRNTIYF
TRBJ1-1,.,.,TRBV27,TGTGCCAGCAGTTTGAGCCGGATAGTTACTGAAGCTTTCTTT,CASSLSRIVTEAFF
TRBJ2-7,.,TRBD2,TRBV2,TGTGCCAGCAGTGAAAGGGGGACTAGCGGGGGCGAGCAGTACTTC,CASSERGTSGGEQYF
TRBJ2-1,few,.,TRBV24-1,TGTGCCACCAGTGAGTCTAGGACTGCCTACAATGAGCAGTTCTTC,CATSESRTAYNEQFF
TRBJ2-1,.,TRBD2,TRBV4-3,TGCGCCAGCAGCCCCCTTCTAGCGGGGGGGCGCAATGAGCAGTTCTTC,CASSPLLAGGRNEQFF
TRBJ2-2,many,.,TRBV6-1,TGTGCCAGCAGTCCTGGGTCCGGGAGACGGAACACCGGGGAGCTGTTTTTT,CASSPGSGRRNTGELFF
TRBJ1-1,.,TRBD1,TRBV5-5,TGTGCCAGCAGCTGGGACAGGGCCATGAACACTGAAGCTTTCTTT,CASSWDRAMNTEAFF
TRBJ2-1,few,.,TRBV2,TGTGCCAGCAGGGGGTTTAGCTCCTACAATGAGCAGTTCTTC,CASRGFSSYNEQFF
TRBJ2-7,few,.,TRBV6-1,TGTGCCAGCACCCCCGGGGCTTCCTACGAGCAGTACTTC,CASTPGASYEQYF
TRBJ1-5,few,.,TRBV5-1,TGCGCCAGCAGCTTCGGAGGGGATCAGCCCCAGCATTTT,CASSFGGDQPQHF
TRBJ1-5,few,.,TRBV6-5,TGTGCCAGCAGTTACTCGAATAAGGGGGATCAGCCCCAGCATTTT,CASSYSNKGDQPQHF
TRBJ2-2,few,.,TRBV20-1,TGCAGTGCTAATAGGGCGGAATTCACCGGGGAGCTGTTTTTT,CSANRAEFTGELFF
TRBJ2-2,few,.,TRBV3-1,TGTGCCAGCAGCCGGGGGTCCGGGGAGCTGTTTTTT,CASSRGSGELFF
TRBJ2-1,.,TRBD2,TRBV9,TGTGCCAGCAGCTCCATTGCTAGCGGCTATTCCTACAATGAGCAGTTCTTC,CASSSIASGYSYNEQFF
TRBJ1-1,.,TRBD1,TRBV12-3/TRBV12-4,TGTGCCAGCAGTTTCCTGGACAGGGTCACTGAAGCTTTCTTT,CASSFLDRVTEAFF
TRBJ2-7,many,TRBD1,TRBV5-1,TGCGCCAGCAGCATAAGAACCACCGGGACAGGCGCCTACGAGCAGTACTTC,CASSIRTTGTGAYEQYF
TRBJ2-3,few,.,TRBV24-1,TGTGCCACCAGTGACCTGACCTTCGGGGGCACAGATACGCAGTATTTT,CATSDLTFGGTDTQYF
TRBJ1-1,many,.,TRBV5-1,TGCGCCAGCAGCTTGACAGGGCCTACTGAAGCTTTCTTT,CASSLTGPTEAFF
TRBJ1-2,.,.,TRBV27,TGTGCCAGCAGCTCATCAGGGTTCTATGGCTACACCTTC,CASSSSGFYGYTF
TRBJ1-4,.,.,TRBV20-1,TGCAGTGCTAGAGATGGGGGTAATGAAAAACTGTTTTTT,CSARDGGNEKLFF
TRBJ1-2,few,TRBD1,TRBV5-1,TGCGCCAGCAGCTTGGGGTCAGGGGGCACCTATGGCTACACCTTC,CASSLGSGGTYGYTF
TRBJ2-2,few,.,TRBV5-1,TGCGCCAGCAGCCACCAGGGGCCCAACACCGGGGAGCTGTTTTTT,CASSHQGPNTGELFF
TRBJ2-2,few,.,TRBV12-3/TRBV12-4,TGTGCCAGTCGATGGACTCAGACCGGGGAGCTGTTTTTT,CASRWTQTGELFF
TRBJ1-3,.,.,TRBV7-9,TGTGCCAGCAGAAAACAGGGTTACTCTGGAAACACCATATATTTT,CASRKQGYSGNTIYF
TRBJ2-4,many,TRBD1,TRBV7-6,TGTGCCAGCAGCACAACCGGGACAGCAGACATTCAGTACTTC,CASSTTGTADIQYF
TRBJ2-3,few,.,TRBV15,TGTGCCACCAGCGCTGGACAGAAAGATACGCAGTATTTT,CATSAGQKDTQYF
TRBJ1-1,few,.,TRBV4-1,TGCGCCAGCAGCCAAGAAGGGAACCCTTCCCGACCTGAAGCTTTCTTT,CASSQEGNPSRPEAFF
TRBJ2-2,many,TRBD1,TRBV5-1,TGCGCCAGCAGTTCCTGGACAGGGGACACCGGGGAGCTGTTTTTT,CASSSWTGDTGELFF
TRBJ1-4,few,.,TRBV6-1,TGTGCCAGCAGTGCGACAAGGGATGAAAAACTGTTTTTT,CASSATRDEKLFF
TRBJ2-6,once,TRBD2,TRBV27,TGTGCCAGCAGTTCAAACTCCGGGGGGGCCGTCTCTGGGGCCAACGTCCTGACTTTC,CASSSNSGGAVSGANVLTF
TRBJ1-5,many,.,TRBV6-5,TGTGCCAGCAGTTACGATGGGGGAGACAATCAGCCCCAGCATTTT,CASSYDGGDNQPQHF
TRBJ1-2,few,TRBD1,TRBV3-1,TGTGCCAGCAGCCCCAACCCCCGGGCGACAGGGCACGGCTACACCTTC,CASSPNPRATGHGYTF
TRBJ1-2,.,TRBD1,TRBV19,TGTGCCATTGGAGAAGGGACAGGGAGAGCATTTTCCGGCTACACCTTC,CAIGEGTGRAFSGYTF